These T cell receptor beta chains were read from a single sample in a study of blood T cell repertoires in COVID-19. Measured with immunoSEQ multiplex PCR; TCRdb has only the in-frame clones, and not every one. The data contain some 90,000 clones, approximately 82% of them singletons. The specimen was peripheral blood. These receptors were collected from a man in his 70s with active or convalescent COVID-19. Each CDR3 is given with its conserved first and last residue. A D gene is named only where the DNA matches it firmly. The size entry is marked missing in some rows and otherwise reads once, few, many or a size class.

J: TRBJ1-5
size: -
D: TRBD1
V: TRBV28
DNA: TGTGCCAGCAGCAGACAGGGTAGTCAGCCCCAGCATTTT
CDR3: CASSRQGSQPQHF

J: TRBJ2-3
size: -
D: TRBD2
V: TRBV5-4
DNA: TGTGCCAGCAGCTTGGCCGGGCTAGCGGGGCGCACAGATACGCAGTATTTT
CDR3: CASSLAGLAGRTDTQYF

J: TRBJ1-5
size: -
D: -
V: TRBV4-3
DNA: TGCGCCAGCAGCCAATACACCTATCAGCCCCAGCATTTT
CDR3: CASSQYTYQPQHF

J: TRBJ1-6
size: -
D: -
V: TRBV7-9
DNA: TGTGCCAGCAGCTCGAAGGGAGGTCATCCTCCGAATTCACCCCTCCACTTT
CDR3: CASSSKGGHPPNSPLHF

J: TRBJ2-7
size: -
D: -
V: TRBV5-6
DNA: TGTGCCAGCAGCCTCAGCGAGGGCGGCGAGCAGTACTTC
CDR3: CASSLSEGGEQYF

J: TRBJ2-2
size: -
D: TRBD2
V: TRBV5-8
DNA: TGTGCCAGCAGCTTGGTCCTAGCGGGTTTTAACGGGGAGCTGTTTTTT
CDR3: CASSLVLAGFNGELFF

J: TRBJ2-5
size: -
D: TRBD2
V: TRBV28
DNA: TGTGCCAGCAGTCTAACCGGGACTACCCAAGAGACCCAGTACTTC
CDR3: CASSLTGTTQETQYF

J: TRBJ2-1
size: -
D: TRBD2
V: TRBV9
DNA: TGTGCCAGCAGCGACGTTAGCGGGGGGCGATATGAGCAGTTCTTC
CDR3: CASSDVSGGRYEQFF

J: TRBJ1-1
size: -
D: -
V: TRBV19
DNA: TGTGCCAGCGCCCCACAGGGTTTCACTGAAGCTTTCTTT
CDR3: CASAPQGFTEAFF

J: TRBJ1-6
size: once
D: TRBD1
V: TRBV11-2
DNA: TGTGCCAGCAGCCAGGGGGGTGATTCACCCCTCCACTTT
CDR3: CASSQGGDSPLHF

J: TRBJ1-2
size: -
D: -
V: TRBV7-9
DNA: TGTGCCAGCAGCCCTTGGGGGGGCAGGGGCGACTATGGCTACACCTTC
CDR3: CASSPWGGRGDYGYTF

J: TRBJ2-7
size: -
D: -
V: TRBV30
DNA: TGTGCCTGGACCCTAGGATACGAGCAGTACTTC
CDR3: CAWTLGYEQYF

J: TRBJ1-6
size: -
D: -
V: TRBV9
DNA: TGTGCCAGCAGCGTGGGGGAGGCCAATTCACCCCTCCACTTT
CDR3: CASSVGEANSPLHF

J: TRBJ2-1
size: -
D: -
V: TRBV5-8
DNA: TGTGCCAGCAGCTTTCCGGGACTCCACGTCAATGAGCAGTTCTTC
CDR3: CASSFPGLHVNEQFF

J: TRBJ2-3
size: -
D: -
V: TRBV7-2
DNA: TGTGCCAGCAGACCAAGACTAGTACCCCGCACAGATACGCAGTATTTT
CDR3: CASRPRLVPRTDTQYF

J: TRBJ2-6
size: -
D: TRBD1
V: TRBV7-9
DNA: TGTGCCAGCAGCAGAGGGACAGGGGCCAACTCTGGGGCCAACGTCCTGACTTTC
CDR3: CASSRGTGANSGANVLTF

J: TRBJ2-5
size: -
D: TRBD2
V: TRBV7-9
DNA: TGTGCCAGCAGCTTAAGCGGGGGGCTTAAAGAGACCCAGTACTTC
CDR3: CASSLSGGLKETQYF

J: TRBJ2-7
size: -
D: TRBD2
V: TRBV10-3
DNA: TGTGCCATCAGTGGGGGGACTAGCGGATACGAGCAGTACTTC
CDR3: CAISGGTSGYEQYF

J: TRBJ2-7
size: few
D: TRBD2
V: TRBV30
DNA: TGTGCCTGGAGTGGAGGGCGGGGGGGCTCCTACGAGCAGTACTTC
CDR3: CAWSGGRGGSYEQYF

J: TRBJ2-7
size: -
D: -
V: TRBV6-5
DNA: TGTGCCAGCAGTAGCCGGGGGACCTACGAGCAGTACTTC
CDR3: CASSSRGTYEQYF

J: TRBJ2-4
size: -
D: -
V: TRBV23-1
DNA: TGCGCCAGCAGCCAGGGTAAAGGCCGATCCAAAAACATTCAGTACTTC
CDR3: CASSQGKGRSKNIQYF